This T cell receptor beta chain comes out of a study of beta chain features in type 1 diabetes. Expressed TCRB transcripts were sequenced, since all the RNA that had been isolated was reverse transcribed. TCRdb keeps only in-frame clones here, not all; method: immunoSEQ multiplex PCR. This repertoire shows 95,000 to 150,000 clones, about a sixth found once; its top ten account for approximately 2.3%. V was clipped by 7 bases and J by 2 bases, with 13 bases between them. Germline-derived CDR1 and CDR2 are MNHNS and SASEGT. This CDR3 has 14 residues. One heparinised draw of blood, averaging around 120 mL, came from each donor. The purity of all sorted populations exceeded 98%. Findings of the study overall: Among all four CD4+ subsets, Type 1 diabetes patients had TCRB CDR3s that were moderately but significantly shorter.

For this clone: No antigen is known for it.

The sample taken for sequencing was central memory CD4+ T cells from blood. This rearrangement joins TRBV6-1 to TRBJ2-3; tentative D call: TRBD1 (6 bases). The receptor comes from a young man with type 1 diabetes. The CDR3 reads CASKIQGSTDTQYF. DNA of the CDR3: TGTGCCAGCAAAATACAGGGATCCACAGATACGCAGTATTTT.